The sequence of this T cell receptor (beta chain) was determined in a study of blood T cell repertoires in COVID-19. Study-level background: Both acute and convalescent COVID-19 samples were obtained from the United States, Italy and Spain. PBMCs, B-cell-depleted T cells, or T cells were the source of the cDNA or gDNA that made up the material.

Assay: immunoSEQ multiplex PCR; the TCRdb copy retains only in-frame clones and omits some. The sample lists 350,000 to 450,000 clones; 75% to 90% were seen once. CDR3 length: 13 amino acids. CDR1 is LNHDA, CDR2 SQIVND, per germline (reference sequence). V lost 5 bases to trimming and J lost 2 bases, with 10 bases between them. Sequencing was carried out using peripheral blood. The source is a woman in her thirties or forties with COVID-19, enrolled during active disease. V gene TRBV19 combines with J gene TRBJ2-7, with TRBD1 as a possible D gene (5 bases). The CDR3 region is CASSPVGPYEQYF. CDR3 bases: TGTGCCAGTAGTCCAGTGGGGCCCTACGAGCAGTACTTC.